This record concerns one T cell receptor (beta chain) sequence. Its antigen is as yet unknown. The data originate from a study of a mutant IDH1 vaccine in newly diagnosed glioma. For the study at large: Onset of vaccination occurred 4-6 weeks following radiotherapy alone, or with temozolomide cycles. Of treated patients, 62.5% were men and approximately 40% women, averaging about 40 years.

TCRdb keeps only in-frame clones here, not all; method: immunoSEQ multiplex PCR. This sample has 50,000 to 70,000 clones, with 84% found just once. Germline V gives CDR1 SGDLS, CDR2 YYNGEE. Trimming removed 2 bases at V and 1 base at J, with 6 bases between. The CDR3 length is 13 residues. Time point denoted: week 23, last vaccination. All doses held 300 ug of mutant IDH1 20-mer peptide, with topical imiquimod. Sequences were derived from PBMCs, sampled from a glioma patient whose treatment included an IDH1 peptide vaccine. The clonotype comes from a man aged 18 to 35 with glioma. The rearrangement links TRBV9 to TRBJ1-1; D remains ambiguous. This CDR3 reads CASSVGRNTEAFF. As DNA, the CDR3 is TGTGCCAGCAGCGTTGGCCGGAACACTGAAGCTTTCTTT.